The present TCR beta chain was sequenced within a study of blood T cells in healthy people across ages. Per germline, CDR1 SGHRS and CDR2 YFSETQ. Germline trimming cut 4 bases from V and 5 bases from J; bases unmatched to any gene: 9. This CDR3 has 15 residues. A second PCR, run for roughly 7 to 11 cycles, used a sample-barcoded 5' primer plus a J-beta primer mix. TCRdb called the 5' RACE reads again in MiXCR, with one record for every CDR3 protein. The table lists roughly 680,000 distinct CDR3 sequences, around 48% of them singletons. The chain has TRBV5-1 and TRBJ2-5; TRBD2 agrees at 9 bases. Sequencing used blood. This clonotype originated in a woman in her sixties or seventies in good health. For the CDR3, the DNA is TGCGCCAGCAGCCCAGGTAGCGGGAGTAGGGAGACCCAGTACTTC. Its translation: CASSPGSGSRETQYF.